This entry concerns a single T cell receptor beta chain. What it binds is not known. CDR3 length: 14 residues. Germline V gives CDR1 SGHVS, CDR2 FNYEAQ. The ends were cut back, 1 base at V and 1 base at J, with 7 bases in the middle. This record comes from a study of neoadjuvant anti-PD-1 for oral cavity cancer. The time point denotes: after neoadjuvant nivolumab, at surgical resection. Blood libraries mostly used around 500 ng genomic DNA, six replicates each. The assay was immunoSEQ multiplex PCR, and TCRdb's table has in-frame clones only and misses some. This table has approximately 43,000 clones, 65% to 85% appearing once. Overall study results and limits: Only three patients per response group were TCR-analyzed; validation needed. Non-responders to neoadjuvant nivolumab had significantly more clonal PBMC T cells than responders.

V is TRBV7-6 and J is TRBJ1-1; D is ambiguous. The receptor was isolated from a person between 40 and 79 years old with oral cavity squamous cell carcinoma. The sequencing used PBMCs, collected after nivolumab (anti-PD-1) treatment. The CDR3 nucleotides are TGTGCCAGCAGCTTAGGAAAGGAGAACACTGAAGCTTTCTTT. Encoded protein: CASSLGKENTEAFF.